This entry concerns a single T cell receptor beta chain. This sample was included in a study of T cell responses to AZD1222 COVID-19 vaccine. The CDR3 is 15 amino acids. Sequenced by immunoSEQ multiplex PCR; TCRdb stores in-frame clones only, minus some. The sample holds tens of thousands of clones; roughly 89% are singletons and the top ten take 11%. The sample consisted of peripheral blood, taken 28 days after the second AZD1222 dose. The origin of this receptor is an adult who received the AZD1222 COVID-19 vaccine. The chain employs TRBV21-1 and TRBJ1-1; the table's D call, TRBD1, has no DNA check behind it. TRBV21-1 is shown as a pseudogene. CDR3 region: CASSTGDRWNTEAFF. The CDR3 DNA reads as TGTGCCAGCAGCACCGGGGACAGATGGAACACTGAAGCTTTCTTT.